This T cell receptor (beta chain) was recovered during a study of spatial heterogeneity in lung cancer (dated by TCRdb to 2018 to 2020). The study in broad terms: More beta-chain than alpha-chain transcripts were consistently detected, likely reflecting higher beta-chain transcript abundance. A strong correlation was found between TCR transcript counts in tumor regions and a T cell transcriptional module score from matched bulk RNA-seq. Nonsynonymous mutation counts, determined by whole-exome sequencing of tumor tissue, were related to features of the TCR repertoire. At surgery, both alpha and beta chains were TCR-sequenced in about 200 tumor regions, fewer than 65 matched nontumor lung samples and a few dozen PBMC samples. The study quantitatively compared TCR alpha and beta repertoires across multiple tumor regions, matched nontumor lung and blood in non-small cell lung cancer. In the raw uncorrected reads, each unique combination of TCR and UMI appeared more than ten times on average.

What the time point label conveys for this sample: sample taken at primary tumor resection. Donors were 70 or so patients with early-stage, untreated non-small cell lung cancer from the lung TRACERx cohort. Whole RNA extracted from tumor and nontumor lung tissue, or from cryopreserved PBMC samples, was used for TCR sequencing without cell sorting. Patients were selected for TCR sequencing only if sufficient RNA was available from at least two tumor regions. Tumor and adjacent nontumor lung specimens were reviewed by a lung pathologist before selection. The protocol used for the library was 5' RACE. Sequencing took place on a NextSeq 500. To allow correction of PCR and sequencing errors, the TCR library protocol tagged every TCR cDNA molecule with a unique molecular identifier. From the authors' description of their analysis: Decombinator tools were used for TCR identification, UMI-based error correction and CDR3 extraction. Expanded TCRs were defined as those above a frequency of 2 per 1,000, corresponding to the top 1% of the tumor frequency distribution. Expanded tumor TCRs statistically deemed absent (corrected P<0.05) from at least one tumor region were classed as regional, and all other expanded tumor TCRs were classed as ubiquitous. Renyi diversity was calculated using the R vegan package after each repertoire was subsampled 100 times to 5,000 TCRs. CDR3 similarity networks were built from amino acid triplet string-kernel similarity, connecting CDR3s with pairwise similarity above 0.82. TCRdb trimmed public reads at Q25 via fastp, called clones via MiXCR and kept in-frame beta chains. Entries that share a CDR3 protein sequence are merged under the most common genes and DNA. The V and J calls, along with clone size, are taken from TCRdb and not from the paper's own processing. This sample has 100,000 or so distinct CDR3 sequences in its table, and 3.5% to 5% of those were observed once. The ten biggest clones cover 21% of the sample.

The paper as a whole reports these results and caveats: Counts of ubiquitous and regional expanded TCRs correlated with counts of ubiquitous and regional nonsynonymous mutations, respectively. Confirming at a functional level the hypothesis that regional TCRs recognize regional mutations was considered to require additional single-cell paired TCR alpha and beta sequencing. The tumor nonsynonymous mutation count correlated with the number of expanded intratumoral alpha and beta TCRs. TCR-seq was estimated to cover only approximately 7% of tumor T cells for alpha chains and 12% to 15% for beta chains.

Regarding this clonotype: The specificity of this receptor is unknown. There are no base qualities to consult, and no much larger clone falls within one base.

CDR1 and CDR2, looked up from the germline V gene, are ENHRY and SYGVKD. The V end loses 1 base and the J end loses 3 bases, and a stretch of 11 bases separates them. The CDR3 runs 15 residues from the cysteine to the phenylalanine. Only the CDR3 region is kept as DNA, spanning 45 bases read in frame from base 1. The sequencing used lung tumor tissue, collected at surgery. The TCR comes from a male donor with early-stage non-small cell lung cancer. The chain is encoded by TRBV10-3 joined to TRBJ2-3; tentative D gene TRBD2, with 6 bases matching. The CDR3 protein is CAISELGGPTDTQYF. The sequenced DNA is TGTGCCATCAGTGAGTTGGGAGGTCCTACAGATACGCAGTATTTT.